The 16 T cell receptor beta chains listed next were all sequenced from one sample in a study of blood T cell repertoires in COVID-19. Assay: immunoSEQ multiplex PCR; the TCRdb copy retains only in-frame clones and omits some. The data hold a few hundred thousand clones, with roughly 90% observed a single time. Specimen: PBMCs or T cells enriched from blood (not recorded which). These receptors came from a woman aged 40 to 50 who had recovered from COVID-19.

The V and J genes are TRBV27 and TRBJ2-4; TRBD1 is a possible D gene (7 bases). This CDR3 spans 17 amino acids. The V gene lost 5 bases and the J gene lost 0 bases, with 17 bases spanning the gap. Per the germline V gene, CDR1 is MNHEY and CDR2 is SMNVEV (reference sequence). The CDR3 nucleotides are TGTGCCAGCAGTCCCAACCCAGGGGGGCTAGCCAAAAACATTCAGTACTTC. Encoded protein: CASSPNPGGLAKNIQYF.

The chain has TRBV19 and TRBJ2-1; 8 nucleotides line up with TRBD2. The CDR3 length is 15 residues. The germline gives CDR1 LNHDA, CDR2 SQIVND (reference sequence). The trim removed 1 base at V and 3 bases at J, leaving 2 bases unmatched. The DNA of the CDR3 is TGTGCCAGTAGTATAGGCGGGACTAGCTACAATGAGCAGTTCTTC. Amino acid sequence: CASSIGGTSYNEQFF.

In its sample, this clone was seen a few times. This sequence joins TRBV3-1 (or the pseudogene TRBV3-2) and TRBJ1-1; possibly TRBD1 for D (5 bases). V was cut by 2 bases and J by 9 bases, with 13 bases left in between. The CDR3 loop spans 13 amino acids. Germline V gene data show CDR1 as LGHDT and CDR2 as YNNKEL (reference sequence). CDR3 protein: CASSQWRQNKAFF. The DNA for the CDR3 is TGTGCCAGCAGCCAATGGAGACAGAACAAAGCTTTCTTT.

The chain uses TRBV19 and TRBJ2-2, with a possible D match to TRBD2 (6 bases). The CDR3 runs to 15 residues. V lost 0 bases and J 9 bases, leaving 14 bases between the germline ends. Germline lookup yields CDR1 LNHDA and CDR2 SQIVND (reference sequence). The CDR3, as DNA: TGTGCCAGTAGTATAGACAGGGCGGGGAGGCGGGAGCTGTTTTTT. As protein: CASSIDRAGRRELFF. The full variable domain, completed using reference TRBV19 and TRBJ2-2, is DGGITQSPKYLFRKEGQNVTLSCEQNLNHDAMYWYRQDPGQGLRLIYYSQIVNDFQKGDIAEGYSVSREKKESFPLTVTSAQKNPTAFYLCASSIDRAGRRELFFGEGSRLTVL.

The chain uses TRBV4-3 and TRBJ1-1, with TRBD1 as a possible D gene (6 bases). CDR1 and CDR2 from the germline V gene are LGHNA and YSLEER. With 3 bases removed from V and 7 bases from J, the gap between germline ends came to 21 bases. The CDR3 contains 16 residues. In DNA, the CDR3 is TGCGCCAGCAGCCACCCCAAGGGGGACAATTCGGTTGAAGCTTTCTTT. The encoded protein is CASSHPKGDNSVEAFF.

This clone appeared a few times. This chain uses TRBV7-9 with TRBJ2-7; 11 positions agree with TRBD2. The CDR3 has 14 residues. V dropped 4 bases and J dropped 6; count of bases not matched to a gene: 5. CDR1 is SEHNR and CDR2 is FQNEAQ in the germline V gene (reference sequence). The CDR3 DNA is TGTGCCAGCAGCTCCGGGACTAGCGGAGGCGAGCAGTACTTC. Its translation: CASSSGTSGGEQYF.

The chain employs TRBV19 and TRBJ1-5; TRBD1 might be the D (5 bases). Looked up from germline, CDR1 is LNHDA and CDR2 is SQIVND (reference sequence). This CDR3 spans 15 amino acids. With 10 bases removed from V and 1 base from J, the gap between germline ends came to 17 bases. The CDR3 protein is CATTHGAASNQPQHF. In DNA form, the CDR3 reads TGTGCCACCACCCATGGGGCAGCGAGCAATCAGCCCCAGCATTTT. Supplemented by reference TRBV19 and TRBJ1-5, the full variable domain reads DGGITQSPKYLFRKEGQNVTLSCEQNLNHDAMYWYRQDPGQGLRLIYYSQIVNDFQKGDIAEGYSVSREKKESFPLTVTSAQKNPTAFYLCATTHGAASNQPQHFGDGTRLSIL.

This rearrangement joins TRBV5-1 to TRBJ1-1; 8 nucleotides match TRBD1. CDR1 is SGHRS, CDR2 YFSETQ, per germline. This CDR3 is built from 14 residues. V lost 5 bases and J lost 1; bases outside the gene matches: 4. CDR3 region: CASRTTGANTEAFF. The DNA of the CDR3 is TGCGCCAGCAGAACGACAGGGGCGAACACTGAAGCTTTCTTT.

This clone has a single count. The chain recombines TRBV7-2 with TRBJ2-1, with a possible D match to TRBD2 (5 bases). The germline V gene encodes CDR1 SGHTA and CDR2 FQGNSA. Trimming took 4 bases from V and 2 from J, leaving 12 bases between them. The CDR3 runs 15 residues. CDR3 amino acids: CASSSGGLTYNEQFF. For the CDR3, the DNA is TGTGCCAGCAGCTCCGGCGGGCTTACCTACAATGAGCAGTTCTTC.

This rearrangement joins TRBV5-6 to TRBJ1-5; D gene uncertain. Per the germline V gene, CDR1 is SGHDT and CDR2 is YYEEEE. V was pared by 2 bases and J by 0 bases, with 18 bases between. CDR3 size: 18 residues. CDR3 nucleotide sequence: TGTGCCAGCAGCTTAGGAGCCCGGGGAGCATATAGCAATCAGCCCCAGCATTTT. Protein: CASSLGARGAYSNQPQHF.

CDR3 DNA: TGCAGTGCTAGTGGTCAGGGGGCGAATAATGAAAAACTGTTTTTT. It codes for CSASGQGANNEKLFF. V gene TRBV20-1 combines with J gene TRBJ1-4, with TRBD1 matching 8 bases. V was pared by 3 bases and J by 4 bases, with 7 bases of the junction left unmatched. The CDR3 loop spans 15 amino acids. The germline V gene encodes CDR1 DFQATT and CDR2 SNEGSKA (reference sequence).

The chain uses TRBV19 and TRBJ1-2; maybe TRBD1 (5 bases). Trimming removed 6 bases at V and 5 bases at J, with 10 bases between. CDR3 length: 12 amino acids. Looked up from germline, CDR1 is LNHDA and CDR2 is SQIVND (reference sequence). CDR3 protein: CASSPTVYGYTF. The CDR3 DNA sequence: TGTGCCAGTAGCCCGACAGTTTATGGCTACACCTTC.

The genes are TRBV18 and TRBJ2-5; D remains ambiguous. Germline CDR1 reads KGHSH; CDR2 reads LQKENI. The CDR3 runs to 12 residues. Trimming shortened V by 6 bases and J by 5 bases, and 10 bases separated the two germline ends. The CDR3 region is CASSTRTETQYF. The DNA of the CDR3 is TGTGCCAGCTCGACAAGAACGGAGACCCAGTACTTC.

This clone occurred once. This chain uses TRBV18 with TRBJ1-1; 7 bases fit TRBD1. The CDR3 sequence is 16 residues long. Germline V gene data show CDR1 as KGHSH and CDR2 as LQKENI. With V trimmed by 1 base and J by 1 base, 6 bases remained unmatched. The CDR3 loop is CASSPRAGGTNTEAFF. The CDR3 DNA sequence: TGTGCCAGCTCACCACGGGCAGGGGGTACGAACACTGAAGCTTTCTTT.

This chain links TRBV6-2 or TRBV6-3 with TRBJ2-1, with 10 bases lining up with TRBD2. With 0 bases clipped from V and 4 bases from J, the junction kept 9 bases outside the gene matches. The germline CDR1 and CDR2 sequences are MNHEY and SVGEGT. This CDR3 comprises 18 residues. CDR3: CASSYSRLAGDGYNEQFF. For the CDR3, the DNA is TGTGCCAGCAGTTACTCGAGGCTAGCGGGAGACGGGTACAATGAGCAGTTCTTC.

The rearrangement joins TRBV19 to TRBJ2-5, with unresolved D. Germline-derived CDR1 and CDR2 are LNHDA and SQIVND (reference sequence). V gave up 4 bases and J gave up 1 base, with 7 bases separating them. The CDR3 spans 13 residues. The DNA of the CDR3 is TGTGCCAGTAGTAGAGTACCCCAAGAGACCCAGTACTTC. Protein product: CASSRVPQETQYF.